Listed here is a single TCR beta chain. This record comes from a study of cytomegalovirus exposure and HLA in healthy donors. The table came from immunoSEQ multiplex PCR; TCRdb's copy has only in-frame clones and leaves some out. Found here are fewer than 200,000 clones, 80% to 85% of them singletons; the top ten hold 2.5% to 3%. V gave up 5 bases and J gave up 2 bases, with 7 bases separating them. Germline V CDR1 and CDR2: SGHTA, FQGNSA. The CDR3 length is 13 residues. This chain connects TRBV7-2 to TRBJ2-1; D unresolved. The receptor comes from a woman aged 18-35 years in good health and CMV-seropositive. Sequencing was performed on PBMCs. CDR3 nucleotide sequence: TGTGCCAGCAGCCTCGGAGCCTACAATGAGCAGTTCTTC. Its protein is CASSLGAYNEQFF.